A single sample is the source of the 15 T cell receptor beta chains below, sequenced in a study of OX40 agonist ivuxolimab in advanced cancers. The assay was immunoSEQ multiplex PCR, and TCRdb's table has in-frame clones only and misses some. Here the sample spans roughly 26,000 clones, around 85% being singletons. Here the sequenced sample was CD4+ or CD8+ T cells sorted from blood, taken in a trial of the OX40 agonist ivuxolimab. These receptor sequences come from an adult with an advanced solid tumor such as melanoma, head and neck, liver or kidney cancer.

As concerns this clone: An end of the junction does not agree with germline; a read error may underlie this. This CDR3 is also generated by other DNA sequences in the sample. This chain connects TRBV11-2 to TRBJ1-1, with D unclear. Germline assignment: CDR1 SGHAT and CDR2 FQNNGV. The CDR3 extends over 13 amino acids. Here the CDR3 DNA reads TGCGCCAGCAGTCCCCAGAGGAACACTGAAGCTTTCTTT. Its translation: CASSPQRNTEAFF.

The genes are TRBV7-8 and TRBJ1-2; a possible D gene is TRBD1 (5 bases). The V end was cut by 1 base, the J end by 5 bases, with 8 bases between. Germline V gene data show CDR1 as SGHVS and CDR2 as FQNEAQ. The CDR3 has 13 amino acids. The CDR3 region is CASSLVQGYGYTF. The CDR3, as DNA: TGTGCCAGCAGCTTAGTGCAGGGATATGGCTACACCTTC.

This clone was observed once. The gene calls are TRBV25-1 and TRBJ2-7; 11 bases align to TRBD2. Germline V gene lookup returns CDR1 MGHDK and CDR2 SYGVNS. The V gene end was trimmed by 8 bases and the J gene end by 3 bases; junction bases not matched to a gene: 12. CDR3 size: 16 residues. The CDR3 bases are TGTGCCAGCCCAATAACGGGACTAGCGGAGATCTACGAGCAGTACTTC. It translates to CASPITGLAEIYEQYF.

This chain connects TRBV2 to TRBJ2-1; 7 nucleotides line up with TRBD1. This CDR3 comprises 14 residues. CDR1 is SNHLY and CDR2 is FYNNEI in the germline V gene. CDR3 bases: TGTGCAGTCGACCGGGACAGAGGCTACAATGAGCAGTTCTTC. Translation: CAVDRDRGYNEQFF.

The chain employs TRBV7-2 and TRBJ2-3; TRBD2 aligns across 7 bases. J lost 2 bases, V lost 5 bases, and 4 bases had no gene match. The CDR3 totals 14 residues. Germline CDR1 and CDR2: SGHTA and FQGNSA. In DNA form, the CDR3 reads TGTGCCAGCAGCCGCGGACTAGACACAGATACGCAGTATTTT. Amino acids: CASSRGLDTDTQYF.

The gene calls are TRBV7-6 and TRBJ2-3; no firm D call. The CDR3 consists of 12 residues. Germline CDR1 is SGHVS and CDR2 is FNYEAQ. V dropped 5 bases and J dropped 6 bases, with 9 bases sitting between them. CDR3 bases: TGTGCCAGCAGCCCCCCTACCGATACGCAGTATTTT. Translating it yields CASSPPTDTQYF. Using reference TRBV7-6 and TRBJ2-3 for the parts outside the CDR3, the full variable domain is GAGVSQSPRYKVTKRGQDVALRCDPISGHVSLYWYRQALGQGPEFLTYFNYEAQQDKSGLPNDRFSAERPEGSISTLTIQRTEQRDSAMYRCASSPPTDTQYFGPGTRLTVL.

The V call is TRBV6-5, the J call TRBJ2-5; 10 bases map to TRBD2. The CDR3 runs to 14 residues. Germline values: CDR1 MNHEY, CDR2 SVGAGI. The ends lost 5 bases at V and 4 bases at J; junction bases unmatched: 4. CDR3 region: CASSQAGGSETQYF. The DNA of the CDR3 is TGTGCCAGCAGTCAAGCGGGAGGGTCAGAGACCCAGTACTTC.

The sample holds a few counts of this clone. The chain couples TRBV2 to TRBJ1-5; D is unclear. V shed 0 bases and J shed 3 bases, with 9 bases lying between them. Looked up from germline, CDR1 is SNHLY and CDR2 is FYNNEI. This CDR3 region has 15 residues. The CDR3 here is CASSEAPVVNQPQHF. CDR3 coding DNA: TGTGCCAGCAGTGAAGCGCCTGTAGTCAATCAGCCCCAGCATTTT.

The chain recombines TRBV15 with TRBJ2-3; D may be TRBD1 (5 bases). The CDR3 has 16 amino acids. The germline gives CDR1 LNHNV, CDR2 YYDKDF (reference sequence). Trimming took 4 bases from V and 2 from J, leaving 16 bases between them. CDR3 sequence reads: CATSNLLTENTDTQYF. In DNA form, the CDR3 reads TGTGCCACCAGCAACCTACTGACAGAAAACACAGATACGCAGTATTTT.

The chain is built from TRBV11-3 and TRBJ1-1; 8 nucleotides match TRBD1. The trim removed 4 bases at V and 1 base at J, leaving 11 bases unmatched. Germline CDR1 SGHNT, CDR2 YENEEA. This CDR3 has 17 residues. CDR3 sequence reads: CASSSNFGDRWNTEAFF. The CDR3 DNA sequence: TGTGCCAGCAGCTCGAATTTTGGGGACAGGTGGAACACTGAAGCTTTCTTT.

The CDR3 here is CSVEVGRTADTQYF. The CDR3 DNA follows: TGCAGCGTTGAAGTCGGGAGGACGGCAGATACGCAGTATTTT. The genes are TRBV29-1 and TRBJ2-3, with 7 bases matching TRBD2. The trim removed 1 base at V and 4 bases at J, leaving 5 bases unmatched. CDR1 is SQVTM, CDR2 ANQGSEA, per germline. The CDR3 covers 14 residues.

This clone has just a few counts. V is TRBV6-5 and J is TRBJ1-6, with 8 bases fitting TRBD1. This CDR3 has 15 residues. Germline trimming cut 2 bases from V and 9 bases from J; bases unmatched to any gene: 6. In germline, CDR1 is MNHEY, CDR2 SVGAGI. This chain's CDR3 is CASSYAGQGVSPLHF. The DNA for the CDR3 is TGTGCCAGCAGTTACGCAGGACAGGGTGTTTCACCCCTCCACTTT.

The V and J genes are TRBV19 and TRBJ2-1; possible D gene TRBD2, 5 bases. This CDR3 comprises 13 residues. The germline V gene has CDR1 LNHDA and CDR2 SQIVND (reference sequence). The ends were cut back, 5 bases at V and 6 bases at J, with 11 bases in the middle. The CDR3 sequence is CASSRGNSNEQFF. CDR3 DNA: TGTGCCAGTAGTCGGGGAAACAGCAATGAGCAGTTCTTC.

The CDR3 protein is CASSSELRADRDRVNEQYF. In DNA, the CDR3 is TGTGCCAGCAGCTCAGAACTTAGGGCAGACCGGGACAGGGTAAACGAGCAGTACTTC. The genes are TRBV7-9 and TRBJ2-7, with 9 bases matching TRBD1. Germline assignment: CDR1 SEHNR and CDR2 FQNEAQ (reference sequence). The CDR3 loop spans 19 amino acids. The junction had 21 bases not matched to a gene; V was cut back by 4 bases and J by 5 bases.

The chain is built from TRBV10-2 and TRBJ1-1; D is perhaps TRBD1 (5 bases). CDR3 size: 15 residues. Deletions cut 1 base from V and 4 bases from J, with 13 bases between. Per the germline V gene, CDR1 is WSHSY and CDR2 is SAAADI. CDR3 sequence (DNA): TGCGCCAGCAGTGAGTTTCCGGGGGGTGGCACTGAAGCTTTCTTT. Its translation is CASSEFPGGGTEAFF.